Listed below are T cell receptor beta chains from one sample, sequenced in a study of cytomegalovirus exposure and HLA in healthy donors. This table comes from immunoSEQ multiplex PCR, and its TCRdb copy is limited to in-frame clones, with some not included. In the table there are about 140,000 clones, around 78% of which are singletons. Sequencing was done on a sample of PBMCs. The receptors derive from a male donor in good health and CMV-seronegative. CDR3s include the opening cysteine and the closing phenylalanine or tryptophan. D genes are given only for firm matches. A clone size is listed for some rows: how often the clone was seen (once, few, many), or a class if it is expanded.

>TRBD1|TRBV27|few|TRBJ1-4
CASSSRTGGWANEKLFF
TGTGCCAGCAGTTCTCGGACAGGGGGCTGGGCTAATGAAAAACTGTTTTTT
>TRBD1|TRBV7-9|.|TRBJ2-3
CASSLNRGVPDTQYF
TGTGCCAGCAGCTTAAACAGGGGTGTCCCAGATACGCAGTATTTT
>.|TRBV6-7|.|TRBJ1-5
CASSYGRRGNQPQHF
TGTGCCAGCAGTTACGGGAGACGGGGCAATCAGCCCCAGCATTTT
>.|TRBV6-6|.|TRBJ1-1
CASSYSRMNTEAFF
TGTGCCAGCAGTTACTCGAGGATGAACACTGAAGCTTTCTTT
>.|TRBV4-3|.|TRBJ2-1
CASSQDVRASMYNEQFF
TGCGCCAGCAGCCAAGATGTGAGGGCTTCGATGTACAATGAGCAGTTCTTC
>.|TRBV2|.|TRBJ2-7
CASSEAAVTAYEQYF
TGTGCCAGCAGTGAAGCAGCGGTAACCGCCTACGAGCAGTACTTC
>.|TRBV7-7|.|TRBJ2-3
CASSLAGLTDTQYF
TGTGCTAGCAGCTTAGCCGGTCTCACAGATACGCAGTATTTT
>.|TRBV30|.|TRBJ1-5
CAWSHTGGHQPQHF
TGTGCCTGGAGCCACACGGGGGGGCATCAGCCCCAGCATTTT
>TRBD1|TRBV6-6|.|TRBJ2-7
CASLEQGYSYEQYF
TGTGCCAGCCTTGAACAGGGGTATTCCTACGAGCAGTACTTC
>.|TRBV5-8|.|TRBJ2-3
CAIAPQNTDTQYF
TGTGCCATCGCCCCCCAGAACACAGATACGCAGTATTTT
>.|TRBV6-5|.|TRBJ2-5
CASRSSAETQYF
TGTGCCAGCAGGTCTAGTGCTGAGACCCAGTACTTC
>TRBD1|TRBV6-6|.|TRBJ1-5
CASSYGMTGGNQPQHF
TGTGCCAGCAGTTACGGAATGACAGGGGGAAATCAGCCCCAGCATTTT
>TRBD1|TRBV29-1|.|TRBJ2-5
CSVRDRAWVETQYF
TGCAGCGTCCGGGACAGGGCATGGGTAGAGACCCAGTACTTC
>TRBD2|TRBV7-6|.|TRBJ2-7
CASSLEASGGPYEQYF
TGTGCCAGCAGCTTAGAGGCTAGCGGGGGACCGTACGAGCAGTACTTC
>TRBD1|TRBV6-1|.|TRBJ1-4
CASSEWTGGAEKLFF
TGTGCCAGCAGTGAATGGACAGGGGGAGCAGAAAAACTGTTTTTT
>.|TRBV29-1|.|TRBJ1-1
CSVVSGNTEAFF
TGCAGCGTTGTATCCGGGAACACTGAAGCTTTCTTT
>TRBD2|TRBV14|.|TRBJ2-1
CASSQDLAGLDEQFF
TGTGCCAGCAGCCAAGACCTAGCGGGCCTGGATGAGCAGTTCTTC
>.|TRBV5-1|.|TRBJ1-1
CASRTGTEAFF
TGCGCCAGCAGAACCGGGACTGAAGCTTTCTTT
>TRBD1|TRBV5-1|.|TRBJ2-1
CASSPNSGTGGSAEQFF
TGCGCCAGCAGCCCAAATTCCGGGACAGGGGGGTCGGCTGAGCAGTTCTTC
>.|TRBV6-5|.|TRBJ2-1
CASSRSDLIYNEQFF
TGTGCCAGCAGCCGCAGTGACTTAATCTACAATGAGCAGTTCTTC
>TRBD2|TRBV5-1|.|TRBJ2-7
CASSSGLTMGEQYF
TGCGCCAGCAGCTCGGGACTAACAATGGGCGAGCAGTACTTC
>TRBD1|TRBV2|once|TRBJ2-7
CASSEFRQGANEQYF
TGTGCCAGCAGTGAATTCCGACAGGGGGCTAACGAGCAGTACTTC
>.|TRBV27|.|TRBJ2-7
CASRGQSFYEQYF
TGTGCCAGCAGAGGACAGTCGTTCTACGAGCAGTACTTC
>.|TRBV5-1|.|TRBJ2-7
CASSSAGTGYEQYF
TGCGCCAGCAGCTCTGCGGGGACCGGTTACGAGCAGTACTTC
>TRBD1|TRBV5-6|.|TRBJ1-6
CASSGDRGYNSPLHF
TGTGCCAGCAGCGGGGACAGGGGGTATAATTCACCCCTCCACTTT